This T cell receptor (beta chain) is drawn from a study of blood T cell repertoires in COVID-19. Only in-frame clones appear in the TCRdb table, and some are missing; sequencing was by immunoSEQ multiplex PCR. The sample includes approximately 270,000 clones, roughly nine tenths seen only once; the top ten take 1.2%. The CDR3 consists of 13 residues. Trimming removed 2 bases from V and 7 bases from J, with 12 bases in between. Sequencing was performed on PBMCs or T cells enriched from blood (not recorded which). The chain combines TRBV12-3 or TRBV12-4 with TRBJ2-7; D perhaps matches TRBD1 (5 bases). This receptor was obtained from a human donor in a cohort exposed to, infected with or recovered from COVID-19 (not recorded which). The donor label of this sample is uncertain. CDR3 coding DNA: TGTGCCAGCAGTTTATTAACGAAGGGGGAGCAGTACTTC. The encoded protein is CASSLLTKGEQYF.